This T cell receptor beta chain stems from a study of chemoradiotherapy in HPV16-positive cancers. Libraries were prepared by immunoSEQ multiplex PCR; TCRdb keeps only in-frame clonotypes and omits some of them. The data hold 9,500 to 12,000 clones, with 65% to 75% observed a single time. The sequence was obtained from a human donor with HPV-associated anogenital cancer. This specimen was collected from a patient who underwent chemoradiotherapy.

Here the CDR3 DNA reads TGTGCCAGCAGTTTCGGGTACTATCAGCCCCAGCATTTT. Residues: CASSFGYYQPQHF. J is TRBJ1-5 and V is TRBV27, with D unresolved. Germline V gives CDR1 MNHEY, CDR2 SMNVEV (reference sequence). The CDR3 is made up of 13 amino acids. The V end lost 3 bases, the J end lost 5 bases, and 8 bases lay between the germline ends.